Reported below is one T cell receptor beta chain. Its antigen remains unknown. The data stem from a study of blood T cells in healthy people across ages. Study at large: Every two T cells gave about one barcoded beta molecule via template switching.

The CDR3 sequence is 14 residues long. V dropped 1 base and J dropped 5 bases, with 9 bases sitting between them. In germline, CDR1 is SGHVS, CDR2 FNYEAQ. The use of a sample-barcoded 5' primer and a J-beta primer mix characterized a second PCR of about 7 to 12 cycles. Each cDNA molecule received a tag from a template-switch adaptor that had 12 random nucleotides. TCRdb reprocessed the 5' RACE reads via MiXCR and lists one record per CDR3 protein. In the table there are over a million distinct CDR3 sequences, 40% to 50% of which are singletons. General study results and limits: Both higher diversity and more naive CD4+ cells marked long-lived donors when set against aged donors.

The sequenced sample consisted of blood. This sequence joins TRBV7-6 and TRBJ1-5; a possible D gene is TRBD1 (5 bases). This TCR was recovered from a woman aged 18-29 years in good health. For the CDR3, the DNA is TGTGCCAGCAGCTTAGAAAGAGGGGATCAGCCCCAGCATTTT. Translated, it gives CASSLERGDQPQHF.